This TCR beta chain was obtained from a study of T-cell memory formation after mild COVID-19 (dated by TCRdb to the early 2020s). At the level of the whole study: TCR sequence clusters from the two donors were found to be largely donor specific. The cohort comprised two young, previously healthy adult volunteers, one female and one male. In two donors, T-cell clones that expanded and contracted after mild COVID-19 were tracked by sequencing TCRalpha and TCRbeta repertoires over time.

This clonotype was seen only a few times. Its antigen is still unknown. No much larger clonotype is one base removed from it; base qualities were not supplied. From V the trimming removes 3 bases and from J it removes 0 bases, while the gene matches leave 3 bases of the junction unaccounted for. The CDR3 measures 15 amino acids from cysteine to valine. Only the CDR3 DNA stays, 45 bases, in frame from base 1. The germline V gene specifies SGHRS as CDR1 and YFSETQ as CDR2. Study-level results and caveats: Clones that contracted from day 15 to 85 showed balanced CD4/CD8 phenotypes, whereas a second wave of clones that expanded from day 15 to 37 leaned towards CD4+. The study covered only a couple of mild cases, and larger cohorts including severe cases with pre-infection samples were considered necessary. Contracting CD4+ clones appeared mostly in the CM and EM memory subsets, whereas CD8+ clones were enriched in EMRA. Some responding clones were detected in pre-infection memory, which suggested that pre-existing cross-reactive memory T cells had joined the SARS-CoV-2 response. SARS-CoV-2 specificity was not confirmed for the second-wave clones peaking on day 37.

Ficoll-Paque density gradient centrifugation was used to isolate PBMCs. Sequenced on an Illumina NovaSeq 6000. Using 5'RACE with constant-segment primers, TCRalpha and TCRbeta cDNA libraries were constructed, with sample barcodes and unique molecular identifiers added in the process. Trizol reagent was used to extract RNA from every sample. Libraries were amplified in two PCR steps, with a second sample barcode and Illumina TruSeq adapters added in the second step. The libraries were sequenced on an Illumina NovaSeq using 2 x 150 bp paired-end reads. The paper's processing steps were these. Demultiplexing of reads and collapsing into UMI-guided consensus sequences were performed with migec v1.2.7. With mixcr v2.1.11, UMI consensuses were aligned to TRA and TRB V and J templates and assembled into clonotypes. Clonotypes were classified as expanded or contracted when called significant by both edgeR and NoisET, with noise models trained on biological replicates. For edgeR calls, a false discovery rate-adjusted p below 0.01 and a log2 fold-change threshold of 1 were applied. As an exploratory analysis of dynamics, max-normalized trajectories of the 1000 most abundant clonotypes were examined with PCA combined with hierarchical clustering. Each responding clone was given a CD4 or CD8 phenotype based on the CD4+ and CD8+ repertoires, which had been sequenced separately. In-frame beta chains were kept once TCRdb had trimmed the public reads at Q25 with fastp and called clones with MiXCR. Each CDR3 protein appears once, grouped with its most common genes and DNA. The V and J calls reflect TCRdb's pipeline rather than the authors' work. In all, the sample holds around 200,000 distinct CDR3 sequences, and less than 20% of those were seen once. In total, the top ten clones hold approximately 4% of the sample.

The sequencing input was PBMCs or a T cell subset sorted from them (not recorded which). This TCR was recovered from a man aged 18 to 29 who had mild COVID-19 (a few samples of this study predate the infection). The sample titles of this study are shuffled in the database, so cell type and time point are left out; the donor was told from shared clones. The sequence links TRBV5-1 to TRBJ2-7; 10 of the junction bases match TRBD2. The CDR3 protein is CASSYLAGASYEQYV. The DNA sequence follows: TGCGCCAGCAGCTATCTAGCGGGGGCCTCCTACGAGCAGTACGTC.